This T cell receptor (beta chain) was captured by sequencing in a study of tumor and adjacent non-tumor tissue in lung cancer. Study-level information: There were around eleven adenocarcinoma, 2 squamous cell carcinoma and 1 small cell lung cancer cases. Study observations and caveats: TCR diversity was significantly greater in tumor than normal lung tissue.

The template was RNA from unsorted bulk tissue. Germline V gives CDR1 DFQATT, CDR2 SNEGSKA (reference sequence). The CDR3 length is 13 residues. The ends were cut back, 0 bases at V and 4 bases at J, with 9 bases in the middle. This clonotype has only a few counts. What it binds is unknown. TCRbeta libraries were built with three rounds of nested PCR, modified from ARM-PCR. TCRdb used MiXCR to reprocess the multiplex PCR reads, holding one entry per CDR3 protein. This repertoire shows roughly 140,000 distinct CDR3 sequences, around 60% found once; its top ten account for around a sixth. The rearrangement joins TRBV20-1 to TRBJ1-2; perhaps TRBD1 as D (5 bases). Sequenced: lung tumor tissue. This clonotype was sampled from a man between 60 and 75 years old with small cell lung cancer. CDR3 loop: CSARDGGFYGYTF. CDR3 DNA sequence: TGCAGTGCTAGAGACGGGGGATTCTATGGCTACACCTTC.